This entry concerns a single TCR beta chain. Antigen: not known. The data derive from a study of T-cell memory formation after mild COVID-19. Study background: Largely, the TCR clusters proved donor specific.

TCRdb passed the 5' RACE reads through MiXCR, listing each CDR3 protein once. This sample has roughly 450,000 distinct CDR3 sequences; approximately 18% occur once, and the top ten carry 9% to 15%. This CDR3 comprises 16 residues. Germline values: CDR1 SGHTA, CDR2 FQGTGA. After removal of 3 bases from V and 2 bases from J, the junction contained 7 bases not matched to a gene. Findings of the study overall: A subset of responding clones appeared in pre-infection memory, suggesting cross-reactive memory joined. Contracting CD4+ clones were located mainly in CM and EM, and CD8+ clones in EMRA. Later expanders leaned CD4+, whereas clones that contracted between day 15 and 85 were balanced CD4/CD8.

The chain couples TRBV7-3 to TRBJ2-1, with 7 bases that match TRBD1. Sequenced input: PBMCs or a T cell subset sorted from them (not recorded which). The TCR originated in an adult woman who had mild COVID-19 (a few samples of this study predate the infection). Cell type and time point are not known. CDR3 sequence: CASSFAGTAAYNEQFF. CDR3 bases: TGTGCCAGCAGCTTTGCCGGGACAGCGGCCTACAATGAGCAGTTCTTC.